This T cell receptor beta chain originates from a study of CD4 T cells in relation to SARS-CoV-2 and coronaviruses. Naive and memory CD4+ T cell DNA was deep-sequenced without culture. TCRdb's copy holds only in-frame clones and misses some; the assay was immunoSEQ multiplex PCR. The sample has roughly 71,000 clones; over 70% are singletons. Unexposed donor CD4+ T cells date from about 2011-2019, before the COVID-19 pandemic. Naive and memory CD4+ T cells were separated from cryopreserved PBMCs. Trimming took off 5 bases at V and 4 bases at J, with 13 bases between the two ends. Germline assignment: CDR1 SGHRS and CDR2 YFSETQ. The CDR3 runs 14 residues.

The source material was memory CD4+ T cells from PBMCs. The source is a human donor in good health. V gene TRBV5-1 combines with J gene TRBJ2-1; D perhaps matches TRBD1 (6 bases). This CDR3 is CASSETGRYNEQFF. The CDR3 DNA is TGCGCCAGCAGTGAGACAGGTCGGTACAATGAGCAGTTCTTC.